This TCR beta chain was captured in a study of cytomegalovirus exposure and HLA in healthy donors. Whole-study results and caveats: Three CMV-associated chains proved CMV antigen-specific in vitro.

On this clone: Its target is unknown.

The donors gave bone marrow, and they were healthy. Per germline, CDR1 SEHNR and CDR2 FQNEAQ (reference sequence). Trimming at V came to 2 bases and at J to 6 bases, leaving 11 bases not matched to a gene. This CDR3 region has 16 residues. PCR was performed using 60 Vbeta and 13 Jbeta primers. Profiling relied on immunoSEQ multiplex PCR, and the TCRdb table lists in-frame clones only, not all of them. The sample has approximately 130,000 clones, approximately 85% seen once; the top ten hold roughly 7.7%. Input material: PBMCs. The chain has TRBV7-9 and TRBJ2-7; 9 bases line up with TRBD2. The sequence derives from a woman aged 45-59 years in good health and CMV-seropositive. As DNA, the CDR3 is TGTGCCAGCAGCTTACAGCTAGCGGGGACCCTTGTCGAGCAGTACTTC. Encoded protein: CASSLQLAGTLVEQYF.